Listed below are T cell receptor beta chains from one sample, sequenced in a study of Graves' ophthalmopathy and Graves' hyperthyroidism. Each CDR3 protein is one row after TCRdb ran MiXCR on the multiplex PCR reads. The sample holds 1 million to 1.3 million distinct CDR3 sequences, 36% seen once. Source material: peripheral blood or thyroid tissue (not recorded which). The receptor set was obtained from an adult man with Graves' hyperthyroidism. Each CDR3 is given with its conserved first and last residue. The order of the fields is V gene, CDR3 protein.

>TRBV10-3
CAISENLSNYGYTF
>TRBV11-2
CASRLWDGNTIYF
>TRBV9
CASSQGSGTSGANVLTF
>TRBV11-2
CASSADRLRAFF
>TRBV20-1
CSAPEKNKPYEQYF
>TRBV10-3
CAIRGGSGWSDEQYF
>TRBV5-6
CASSLLTTGELFF
>TRBV10-3
CAIQTSGGLPTETQYF
>TRBV14
CASSQERGNTIYF
>TRBV6-4
CASSEDREIYEQYF
>TRBV12-3/TRBV12-4
CASSLVSGSTEAFF
>TRBV5-1
CASSLEQAGNTIYF
>TRBV19
CASSIAGGPGELFF
>TRBV6-5
CASSLWGAHNYGYTF
>TRBV4-1
CASSQTPVADRGNYGYTF
>TRBV4-1
CASSQGPGNTIYF
>TRBV19
CASSRGRFYEQYF
>TRBV6-2/TRBV6-3
CASSGGQGDNQPQHF
>TRBV4-1
CASSLKDSDYEQYF
>TRBV2
CASMIRAEGQPQHF
>TRBV5-1
CASSAGMGYTGELFF
>TRBV20-1
CSARVPVSAGGYGYTF
>TRBV25-1
CASSEPGQGSYGYTF
>TRBV7-9
CASRTGPFSGNTIYF
>TRBV24-1
CATMIPDRGQETQYF
>TRBV30
CAWSHSANYGYTF
>TRBV4-3
CASSQVAGRSKGNQPQHF
>TRBV7-9
CASNPDLNQPQHF
>TRBV7-2
CASSHRSRGSGANVLTF
>TRBV20-1
CSAAASGSRSTDTQYF
>TRBV6-1
CASSEELAGGPLGELFF
>TRBV19
CATRGVSNQPQHF
>TRBV20-1
CSARTSRFYQETQYF
>TRBV10-2
CASSEPGLTSGANVLTF
>TRBV11-2
CASSLTGGNTEKLFF
>TRBV9
CASSVDWAGEQYF
>TRBV29-1
CSVGAKQETQYF
>TRBV10-3
CAISEYRAEAFF
>TRBV6-6
CASSPGRDVTEAFF
>TRBV7-2
CASSQGTGIIKETQYF
>TRBV6-2/TRBV6-3
CASRSSYEQYF
>TRBV30
CAWAQGMNTEAFF
>TRBV25-1
CASSGLDRASYEQYF
>TRBV20-1
CSAREGGSPLHF
>TRBV12-3/TRBV12-4
CASNPGRGHLTITGELFF
>TRBV13
CASSPSEMPRGSSFLANVLTF
>TRBV4-1
CASSQDGAGGDEQYF
>TRBV7-4
CASSQAGVFLTEAFF
>TRBV20-1
CSARPHASPYEQYF
>TRBV15
CATSITGLAGVQETQYF
>TRBV20-1
CSATNIQRGGRETQYF
>TRBV7-2
CASSLPQGVSWPTTNEKLFF
>TRBV10-2
CASSYSDREVEKLFF
>TRBV7-2
CASSLDGSGLAGF
>TRBV10-3
CAIREGAPYEQYF
>TRBV14
CASSRLTGDNNSPLHF
>TRBV7-2
CASSLAPGVGPGGNQPQHF
>TRBV10-3
CAISRGTGAYEQYF
>TRBV7-2
CASSDPTSSNYGYTF
>TRBV7-9
CASETSGASAGNEQYF